The rows below give T cell receptor beta chains drawn from one sample of a study of T-cell memory formation after mild COVID-19. TCRdb reprocessed the 5' RACE reads with MiXCR, giving one entry per CDR3 protein. The sample yields fewer than 650,000 distinct CDR3 sequences, 17% seen once. What was sequenced was PBMCs or a T cell subset sorted from them (not recorded which). The receptors originated from an adult woman who had mild COVID-19 (a few samples of this study predate the infection). Cell type and time point are not known. The CDR3 runs from the conserved cysteine through the conserved F or W. A D gene is named only where the DNA matches it firmly. Some rows mark clone size as missing; the rest say once, few, many or name a class of expanded clone.

d_call	v_call	j_call	clone_size	cdr3_length	cdr3_nt	cdr3_aa
-	TRBV7-9	TRBJ2-7	-	14	TGTGCCAGCAGCTTAGTGTACAACTCCTACGAGCAGTACTTC	CASSLVYNSYEQYF
-	TRBV11-2	TRBJ2-7	many	15	TGTGCCAGCAGCTTGGGTCGGGGGATCTCCTACGAGCAGTACTTC	CASSLGRGISYEQYF
-	TRBV24-1	TRBJ1-1	few	15	TGTGCCACCAGTGAATCCGGGACCCTGAACACTGAAGCTTTCTTT	CATSESGTLNTEAFF
TRBD2	TRBV7-6	TRBJ2-1	-	16	TGTGCCAGAAGCTTAACCCCCGGGGGGGCTTACAATGAGCAGTTCTTC	CARSLTPGGAYNEQFF
-	TRBV11-2	TRBJ1-2	few	14	TGTGCCAGCAGCTTACTGACAGGTTCCTATGGCTACACCTTC	CASSLLTGSYGYTF
TRBD2	TRBV6-2/TRBV6-3	TRBJ2-3	-	15	TGTGCCAGCAGCCCCGTCACTAGCGGTACAGATACGCAGTATTTT	CASSPVTSGTDTQYF
TRBD2	TRBV7-9	TRBJ2-1	-	17	TGTGCCAGCAGCTTAGAGACTAGCGGATATTCAAACAATGAGCAGTTCTTC	CASSLETSGYSNNEQFF
-	TRBV20-1	TRBJ1-1	few	14	TGCAGTGCTAGAGATTTGACAGGGAACACTGAAGCTTTCTTT	CSARDLTGNTEAFF
-	TRBV7-9	TRBJ1-5	few	14	TGTGCCAGCAGCCATCCTGGGAGCGGTCAGCCCCAGCATTTT	CASSHPGSGQPQHF
TRBD2	TRBV12-3/TRBV12-4	TRBJ2-6	-	15	TGTGCCAGCAGTTGGGAGGGGCTTGGGGCCAACGTCCTGACTTTC	CASSWEGLGANVLTF
-	TRBV20-1	TRBJ1-1	few	14	TGCAGTGCTAGGGGCCCCCCGACGAACACTGAAGCTTTCTTT	CSARGPPTNTEAFF
-	TRBV5-1	TRBJ2-2	many	11	TGCGCCAGCGAGGAGGGCGGGGAGCTGTTTTTT	CASEEGGELFF
TRBD1	TRBV6-5	TRBJ1-4	few	13	TGTGCCAGCAGTCGGGCAGGGGGGGAAAAACTGTTTTTT	CASSRAGGEKLFF
-	TRBV5-1	TRBJ2-4	few	13	TGCGCCAGCAGCTCCTCGGGATCAAACATTCAGTACTTC	CASSSSGSNIQYF
TRBD2	TRBV20-1	TRBJ2-5	few	16	TGCAGTGCTCCCCGGGAAAGTAGCGGGGGCGGAGAGACCCAGTACTTC	CSAPRESSGGGETQYF
-	TRBV6-6	TRBJ2-3	-	14	TGTGCCAGCAGTTACCTGGTAGCGACAGATACGCAGTATTTT	CASSYLVATDTQYF
-	TRBV27	TRBJ1-4	-	13	TGTGCCAGCAGTCCACCGGGCCGTGAAAAACTGTTTTTT	CASSPPGREKLFF
-	TRBV7-3	TRBJ2-1	few	19	TGTGCCAGCAGCTTAACGGGTTGGGGGAACCAGGGGACGTACAATGAGCAGTTCTTC	CASSLTGWGNQGTYNEQFF
TRBD1	TRBV5-5	TRBJ1-1	few	15	TGTGCCAGCAGCGGACGGACAGGCTTATACGCTGAAGCTTTCTTT	CASSGRTGLYAEAFF
TRBD1	TRBV5-1	TRBJ2-7	-	16	TGCGCCAGCAGCCCAGACCCCGGGACAGGGGATGACGAGCAGTACTTC	CASSPDPGTGDDEQYF
-	TRBV20-1	TRBJ2-3	-	15	TGCAGTGCTAGCGGGGAGTATTACGGGACAGATACGCAGTATTTT	CSASGEYYGTDTQYF
TRBD1	TRBV4-1	TRBJ1-2	few	11	TGCGCCAGCAGCCAGGGACAGGGGTACACCTTC	CASSQGQGYTF
TRBD2	TRBV7-6	TRBJ2-1	few	17	TGTGCCAGCAGCATCCCCGGGACTAGCGGGGGACTCAATGAGCAGTTCTTC	CASSIPGTSGGLNEQFF
TRBD2	TRBV7-8	TRBJ2-1	few	15	TGTGCCAGCAGCTTAGCTAGCGGGAGTTGGAATGAGCAGTTCTTC	CASSLASGSWNEQFF
TRBD1	TRBV18	TRBJ2-3	few	14	TGTGCCAGCTCGAGACAGGGGGTAACAGATACGCAGTATTTT	CASSRQGVTDTQYF
-	TRBV20-1	TRBJ1-1	few	11	TGCAGTGCTTGTATGAACACTGAAGCTTTCTTT	CSACMNTEAFF
TRBD2	TRBV3-1	TRBJ2-4	few	17	TGTGCCAGCAGCCTCGCGACCAGGAGGGCGGGAGAGTACATTCAGTACTTC	CASSLATRRAGEYIQYF
-	TRBV5-1	TRBJ2-3	-	16	TGCGCCAGCAGCCCCGGGACTTCCCTATACACAGATACGCAGTATTTT	CASSPGTSLYTDTQYF
-	TRBV27	TRBJ1-6	-	15	TGTGCCAGCAGTCTACAGGGACGAAGGAATTCACCCCTCCACTTT	CASSLQGRRNSPLHF
-	TRBV14	TRBJ1-2	-	14	TGTGCCAGCAGCCCCACAGAGGGCCACTATGGCTACACCTTC	CASSPTEGHYGYTF
-	TRBV3-1	TRBJ2-5	few	13	TGTGCCAGCAGCCAAGCAGGGTTCGGGACCCAGTACTTC	CASSQAGFGTQYF
-	TRBV3-1	TRBJ1-2	-	16	TGTGCCAGCAGGCATACAGGCGGACAGAAAAGATCTGGCTACACCTTC	CASRHTGGQKRSGYTF
-	TRBV10-3	TRBJ1-2	-	14	TGTGCCATCAGTGCGGAGTTAGATAACTATGGCTACACCTTC	CAISAELDNYGYTF
TRBD1	TRBV7-8	TRBJ1-1	many	15	TGTGCCAGCAGCGGACAGGGGGCCCTGAACACTGAAGCTTTCTTT	CASSGQGALNTEAFF
-	TRBV14	TRBJ2-3	-	13	TGTGCCAGCAGCCAAGAGACCGGGAGACGGGAGATTTTT	CASSQETGRREIF
-	TRBV29-1	TRBJ2-7	-	13	TGCAGCGTTGTGGGACACCCTACCTACGAGCAGTACTTC	CSVVGHPTYEQYF
-	TRBV7-2	TRBJ2-7	-	14	TGTGCCAGCAGCTTAGTCGTGTGGACCTACGAGCAGTACTTC	CASSLVVWTYEQYF
-	TRBV19	TRBJ1-1	-	14	TGTGCCAGTACGAGCTCCACCATGAACACTGAAGCTTTCTTT	CASTSSTMNTEAFF
-	TRBV20-1	TRBJ2-3	-	13	TGCAGTGCTAGAGACCAGTCTACAGATACGCAGTATTTT	CSARDQSTDTQYF
TRBD2	TRBV2	TRBJ2-7	-	16	TGTGCCAGCACACTAGCCTTTCGGGCGGGGGGGAACGAGCAGTACTTC	CASTLAFRAGGNEQYF
-	TRBV30	TRBJ1-1	-	12	TGTGCCTGGACCAGACTTCGGCCTGAAGCTTTCTTT	CAWTRLRPEAFF
-	TRBV1	TRBJ2-3	few	15	TGCACCAGCAGCCAAGATAGGGGGAGGGCAGATACGCAGTATTTT	CTSSQDRGRADTQYF
-	TRBV7-2	TRBJ1-3	-	13	TGTGCCAGCAGTCCGGGTATGGTAGACACCATATATTTT	CASSPGMVDTIYF
TRBD2	TRBV15	TRBJ2-5	-	13	TGTGCCACCAGGTCGGGGGGGGCCGAGACCCAGTACTTC	CATRSGGAETQYF
-	TRBV9	TRBJ1-6	-	11	TGTGCCAGCAGCCCCGGAGGACCCCTCCACTTT	CASSPGGPLHF